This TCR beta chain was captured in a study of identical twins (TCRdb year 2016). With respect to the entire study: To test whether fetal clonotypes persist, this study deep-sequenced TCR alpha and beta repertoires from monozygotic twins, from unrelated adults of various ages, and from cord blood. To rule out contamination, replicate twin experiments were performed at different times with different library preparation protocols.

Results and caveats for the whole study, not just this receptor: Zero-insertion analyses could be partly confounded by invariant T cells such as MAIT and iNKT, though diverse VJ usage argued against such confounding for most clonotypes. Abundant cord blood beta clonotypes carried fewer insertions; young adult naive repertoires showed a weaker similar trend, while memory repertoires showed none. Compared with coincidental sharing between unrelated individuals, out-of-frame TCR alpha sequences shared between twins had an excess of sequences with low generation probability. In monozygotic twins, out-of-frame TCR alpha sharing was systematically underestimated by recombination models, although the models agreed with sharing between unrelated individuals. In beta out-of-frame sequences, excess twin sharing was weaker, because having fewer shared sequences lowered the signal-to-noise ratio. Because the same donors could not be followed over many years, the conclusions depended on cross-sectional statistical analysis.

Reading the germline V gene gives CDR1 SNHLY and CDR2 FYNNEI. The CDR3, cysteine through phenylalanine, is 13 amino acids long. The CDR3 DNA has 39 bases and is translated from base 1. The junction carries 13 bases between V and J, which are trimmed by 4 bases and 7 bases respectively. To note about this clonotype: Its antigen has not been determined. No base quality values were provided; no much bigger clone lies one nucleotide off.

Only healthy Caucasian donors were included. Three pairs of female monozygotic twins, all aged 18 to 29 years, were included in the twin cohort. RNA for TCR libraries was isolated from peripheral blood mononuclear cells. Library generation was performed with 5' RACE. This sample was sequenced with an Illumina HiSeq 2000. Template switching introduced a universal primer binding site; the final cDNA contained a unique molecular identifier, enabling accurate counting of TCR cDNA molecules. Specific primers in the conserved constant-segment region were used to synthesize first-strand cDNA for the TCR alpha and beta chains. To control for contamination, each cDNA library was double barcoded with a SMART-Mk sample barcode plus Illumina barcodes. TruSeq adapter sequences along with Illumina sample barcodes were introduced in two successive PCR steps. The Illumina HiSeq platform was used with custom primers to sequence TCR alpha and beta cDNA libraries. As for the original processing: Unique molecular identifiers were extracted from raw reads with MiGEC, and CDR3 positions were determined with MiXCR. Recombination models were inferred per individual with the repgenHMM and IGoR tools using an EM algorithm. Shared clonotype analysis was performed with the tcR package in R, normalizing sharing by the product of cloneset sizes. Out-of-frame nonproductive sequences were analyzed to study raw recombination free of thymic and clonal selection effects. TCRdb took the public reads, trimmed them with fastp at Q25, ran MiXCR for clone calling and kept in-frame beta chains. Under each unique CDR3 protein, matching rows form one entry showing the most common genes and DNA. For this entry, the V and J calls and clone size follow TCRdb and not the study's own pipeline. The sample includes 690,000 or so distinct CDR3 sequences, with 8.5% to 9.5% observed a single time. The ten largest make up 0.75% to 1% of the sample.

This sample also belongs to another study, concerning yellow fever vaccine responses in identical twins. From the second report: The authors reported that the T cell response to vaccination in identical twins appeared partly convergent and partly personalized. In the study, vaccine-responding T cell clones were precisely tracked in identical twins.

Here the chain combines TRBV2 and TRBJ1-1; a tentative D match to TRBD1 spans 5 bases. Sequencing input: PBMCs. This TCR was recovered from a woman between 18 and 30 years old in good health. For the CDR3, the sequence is CASSVGREIEAFF. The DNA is TGTGCCAGCAGTGTTGGCAGGGAAATTGAAGCTTTCTTT.